This TCR beta chain derives from a study of blood T cell repertoires in COVID-19. Here immunoSEQ multiplex PCR was the method, and the copy in TCRdb shows in-frame clones only, minus some. This sample has roughly 110,000 clones, with about 89% found just once. The CDR3 extends over 15 amino acids. CDR1 is SNHLY and CDR2 is FYNNEI in the germline V gene. The ends were cut back, 5 bases at V and 2 bases at J, with 16 bases in the middle. The TCR originated in a man in his forties with acute or convalescent COVID-19. Specimen: peripheral blood. The chain joins TRBV2 to TRBJ2-7, with D uncertain. The CDR3 bases are TGTGCCAGCAGTCAAACTACGCTCGGTGCCTACGAGCAGTACTTC. Its translation is CASSQTTLGAYEQYF.